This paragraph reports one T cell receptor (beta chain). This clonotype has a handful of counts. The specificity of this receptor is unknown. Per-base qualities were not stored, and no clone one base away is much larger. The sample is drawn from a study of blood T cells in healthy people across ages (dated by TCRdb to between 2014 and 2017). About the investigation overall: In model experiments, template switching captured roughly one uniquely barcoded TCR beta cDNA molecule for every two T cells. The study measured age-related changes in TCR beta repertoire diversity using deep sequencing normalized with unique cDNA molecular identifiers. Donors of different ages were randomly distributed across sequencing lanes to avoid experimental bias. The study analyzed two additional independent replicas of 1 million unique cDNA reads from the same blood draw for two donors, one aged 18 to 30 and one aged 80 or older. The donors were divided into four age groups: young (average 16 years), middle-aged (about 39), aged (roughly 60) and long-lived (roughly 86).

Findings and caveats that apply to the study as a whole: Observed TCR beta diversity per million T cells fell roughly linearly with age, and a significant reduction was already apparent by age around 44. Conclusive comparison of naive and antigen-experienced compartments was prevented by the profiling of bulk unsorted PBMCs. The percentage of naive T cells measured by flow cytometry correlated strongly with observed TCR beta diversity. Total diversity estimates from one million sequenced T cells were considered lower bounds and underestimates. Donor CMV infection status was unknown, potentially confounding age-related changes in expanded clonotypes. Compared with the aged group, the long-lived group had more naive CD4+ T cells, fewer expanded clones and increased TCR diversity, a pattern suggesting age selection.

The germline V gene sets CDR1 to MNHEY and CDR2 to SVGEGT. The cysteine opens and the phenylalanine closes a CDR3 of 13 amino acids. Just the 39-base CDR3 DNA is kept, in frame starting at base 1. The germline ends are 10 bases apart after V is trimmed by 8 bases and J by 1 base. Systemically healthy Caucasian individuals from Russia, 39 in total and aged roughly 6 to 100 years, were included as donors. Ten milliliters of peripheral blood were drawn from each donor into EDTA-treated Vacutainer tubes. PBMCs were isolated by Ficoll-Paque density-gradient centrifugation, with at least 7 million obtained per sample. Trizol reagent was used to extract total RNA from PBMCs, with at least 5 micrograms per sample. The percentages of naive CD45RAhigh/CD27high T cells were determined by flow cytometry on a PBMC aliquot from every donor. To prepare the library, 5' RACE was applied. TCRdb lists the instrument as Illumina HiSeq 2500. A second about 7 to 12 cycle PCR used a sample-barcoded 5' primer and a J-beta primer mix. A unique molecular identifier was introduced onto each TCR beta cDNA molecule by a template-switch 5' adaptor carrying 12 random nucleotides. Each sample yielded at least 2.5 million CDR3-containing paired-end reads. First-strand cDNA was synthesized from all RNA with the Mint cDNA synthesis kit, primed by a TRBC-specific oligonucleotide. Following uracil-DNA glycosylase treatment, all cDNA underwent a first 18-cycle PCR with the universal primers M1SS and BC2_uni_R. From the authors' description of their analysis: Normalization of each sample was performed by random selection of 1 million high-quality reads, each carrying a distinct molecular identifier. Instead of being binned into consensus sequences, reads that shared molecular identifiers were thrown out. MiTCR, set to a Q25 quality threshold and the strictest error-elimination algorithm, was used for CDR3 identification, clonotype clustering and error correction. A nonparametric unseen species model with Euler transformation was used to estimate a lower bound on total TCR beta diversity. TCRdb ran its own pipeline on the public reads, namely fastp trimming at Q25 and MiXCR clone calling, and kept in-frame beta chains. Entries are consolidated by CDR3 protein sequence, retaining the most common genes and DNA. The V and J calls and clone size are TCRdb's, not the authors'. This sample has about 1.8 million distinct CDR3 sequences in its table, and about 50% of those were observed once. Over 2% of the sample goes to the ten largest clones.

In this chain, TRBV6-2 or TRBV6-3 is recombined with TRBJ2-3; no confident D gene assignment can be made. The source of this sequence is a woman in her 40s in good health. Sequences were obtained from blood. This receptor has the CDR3 CASGTWGTDTQYF. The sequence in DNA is TGTGCCAGCGGCACCTGGGGCACAGATACGCAGTATTTT.